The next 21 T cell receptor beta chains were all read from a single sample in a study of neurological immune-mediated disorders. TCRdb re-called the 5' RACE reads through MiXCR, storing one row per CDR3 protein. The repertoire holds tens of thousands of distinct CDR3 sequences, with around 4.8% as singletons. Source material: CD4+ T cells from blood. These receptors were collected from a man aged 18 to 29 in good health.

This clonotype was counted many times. The CDR3 bases are TGCAGCAGTGTGGGGGGACCCCCCTACGAGCAGTACTTC. Protein product: CSSVGGPPYEQYF. The chain couples TRBV29-1 to TRBJ2-7, with TRBD2 as a possible D gene (6 bases). Germline values: CDR1 SQVTM, CDR2 ANQGSEA. The V end was cut by 8 bases, the J end by 2 bases, with 16 bases between. The CDR3 length is 13 residues.

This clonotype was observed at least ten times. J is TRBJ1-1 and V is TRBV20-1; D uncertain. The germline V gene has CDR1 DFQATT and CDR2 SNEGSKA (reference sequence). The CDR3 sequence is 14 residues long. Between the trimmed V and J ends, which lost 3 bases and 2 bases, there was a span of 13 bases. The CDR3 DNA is TGCAGTGCTAGGGACGTGGGCGATAACACTGAAGCTTTCTTT. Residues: CSARDVGDNTEAFF.

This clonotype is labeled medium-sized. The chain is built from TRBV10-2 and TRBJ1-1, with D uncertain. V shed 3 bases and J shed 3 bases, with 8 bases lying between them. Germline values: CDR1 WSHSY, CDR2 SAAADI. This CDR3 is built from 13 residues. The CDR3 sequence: CASSDYGDTEAFF. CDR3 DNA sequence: TGCGCCAGCAGTGATTACGGGGACACTGAAGCTTTCTTT.

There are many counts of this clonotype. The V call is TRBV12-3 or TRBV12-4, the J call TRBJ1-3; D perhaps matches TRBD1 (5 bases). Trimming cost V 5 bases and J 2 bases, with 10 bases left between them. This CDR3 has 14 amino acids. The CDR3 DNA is TGTGCCAGCAGTCAGGTGGGGGCTGGAAACACCATATATTTT. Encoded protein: CASSQVGAGNTIYF.

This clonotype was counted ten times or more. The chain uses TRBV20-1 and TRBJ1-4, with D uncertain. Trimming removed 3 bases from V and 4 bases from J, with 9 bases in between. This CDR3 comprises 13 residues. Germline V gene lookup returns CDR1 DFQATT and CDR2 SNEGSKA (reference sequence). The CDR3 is CSARHQLNEKLFF. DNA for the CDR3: TGCAGTGCTAGGCACCAGCTTAATGAAAAACTGTTTTTT.

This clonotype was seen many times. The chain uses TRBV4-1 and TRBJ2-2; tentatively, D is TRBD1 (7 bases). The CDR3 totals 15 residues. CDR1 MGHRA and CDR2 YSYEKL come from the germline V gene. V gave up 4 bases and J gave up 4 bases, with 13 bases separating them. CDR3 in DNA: TGCGCCAGCAGCCTCGGGCAGGGGGGCACCGGGGAGCTGTTTTTT. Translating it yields CASSLGQGGTGELFF.

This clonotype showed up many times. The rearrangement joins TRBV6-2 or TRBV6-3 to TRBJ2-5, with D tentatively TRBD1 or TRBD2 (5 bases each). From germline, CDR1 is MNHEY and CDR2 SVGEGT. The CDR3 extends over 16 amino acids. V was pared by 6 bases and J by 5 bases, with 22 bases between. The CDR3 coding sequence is TGTGCCAGCAGCTATCGGGACCCCCGAAGGTGGGAGACCCAGTACTTC. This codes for CASSYRDPRRWETQYF.

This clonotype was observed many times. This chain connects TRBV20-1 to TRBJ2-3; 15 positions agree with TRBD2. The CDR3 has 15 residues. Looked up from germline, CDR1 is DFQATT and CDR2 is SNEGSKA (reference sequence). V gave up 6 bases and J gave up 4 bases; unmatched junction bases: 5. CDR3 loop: CSARTSGGVADTQYF. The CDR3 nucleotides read TGCAGTGCGAGGACTAGCGGGGGGGTCGCAGATACGCAGTATTTT.

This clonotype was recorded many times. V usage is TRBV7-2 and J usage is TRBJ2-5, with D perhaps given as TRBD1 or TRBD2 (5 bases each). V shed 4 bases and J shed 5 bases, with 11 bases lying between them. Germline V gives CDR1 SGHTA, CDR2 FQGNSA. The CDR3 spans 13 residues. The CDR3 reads CASSSARDETQYF. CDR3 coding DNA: TGTGCCAGCAGCTCGGCCAGGGACGAGACCCAGTACTTC.

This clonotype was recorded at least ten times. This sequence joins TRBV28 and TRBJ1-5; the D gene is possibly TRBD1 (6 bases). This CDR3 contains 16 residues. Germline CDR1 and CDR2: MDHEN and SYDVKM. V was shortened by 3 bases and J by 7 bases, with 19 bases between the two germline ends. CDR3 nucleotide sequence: TGTGCCAGCAGTTTTCTCGGTGGGGGGCGAGGGCAGCCCCAGCATTTT. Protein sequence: CASSFLGGGRGQPQHF.

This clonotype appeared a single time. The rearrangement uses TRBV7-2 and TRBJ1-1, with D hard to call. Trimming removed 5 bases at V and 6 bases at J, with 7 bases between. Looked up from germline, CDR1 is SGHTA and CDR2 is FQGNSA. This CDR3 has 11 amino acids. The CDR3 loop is CASSTRAEAFF. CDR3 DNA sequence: TGTGCCAGCAGCACCCGGGCTGAAGCTTTCTTT.

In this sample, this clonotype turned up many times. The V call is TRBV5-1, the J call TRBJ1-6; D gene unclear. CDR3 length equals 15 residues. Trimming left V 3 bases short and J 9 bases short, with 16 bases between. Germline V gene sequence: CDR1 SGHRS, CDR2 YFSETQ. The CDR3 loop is CASSSNSGVGSPLHF. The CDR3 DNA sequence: TGCGCCAGCAGCTCTAATTCGGGTGTGGGTTCACCCCTCCACTTT.

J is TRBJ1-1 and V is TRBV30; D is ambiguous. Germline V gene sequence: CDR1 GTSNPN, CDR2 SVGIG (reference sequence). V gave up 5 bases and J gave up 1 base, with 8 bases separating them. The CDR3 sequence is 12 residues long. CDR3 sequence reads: CAWVARNTEAFF. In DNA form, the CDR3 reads TGTGCCTGGGTCGCCCGGAACACTGAAGCTTTCTTT.

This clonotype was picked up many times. The CDR3 nucleotides are TGCAGTGCTAGTAATGATTATGAAGCTTTCTTT. Its translation: CSASNDYEAFF. This chain joins TRBV20-1 and TRBJ1-1, with D uncertain. Per the germline V gene, CDR1 is DFQATT and CDR2 is SNEGSKA (reference sequence). The CDR3 covers 11 residues. Trimming took 3 bases from V and 7 from J, leaving 9 bases between them.

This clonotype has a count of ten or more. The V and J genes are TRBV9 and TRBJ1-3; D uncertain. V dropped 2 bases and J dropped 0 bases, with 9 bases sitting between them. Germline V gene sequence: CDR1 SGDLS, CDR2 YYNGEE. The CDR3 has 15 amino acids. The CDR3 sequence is CASSVASSSGNTIYF. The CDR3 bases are TGTGCCAGCAGCGTTGCTTCGAGCTCTGGAAACACCATATATTTT.

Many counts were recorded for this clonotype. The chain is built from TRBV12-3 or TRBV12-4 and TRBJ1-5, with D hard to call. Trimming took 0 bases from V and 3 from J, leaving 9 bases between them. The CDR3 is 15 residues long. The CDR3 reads CASSLAWQNNQPQHF. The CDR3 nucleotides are TGTGCCAGCAGTTTAGCGTGGCAGAACAATCAGCCCCAGCATTTT.

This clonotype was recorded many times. The CDR3 region has the DNA TGTGCCAGCAGAGCCAAATTCGGCGGGGAGCTGTTTTTT. Translation: CASRAKFGGELFF. The chain joins TRBV12-3 or TRBV12-4 to TRBJ2-2; D gene uncertain. The CDR3 loop spans 13 amino acids. The V and J ends lost 6 bases and 7 bases respectively, with 12 bases between them.

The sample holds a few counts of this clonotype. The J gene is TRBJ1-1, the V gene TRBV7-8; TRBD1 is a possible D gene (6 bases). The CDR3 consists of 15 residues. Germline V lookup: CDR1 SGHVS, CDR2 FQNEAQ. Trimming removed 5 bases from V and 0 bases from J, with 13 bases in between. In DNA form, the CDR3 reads TGTGCCAGCAGCCCTAGAGGGACATTGAACACTGAAGCTTTCTTT. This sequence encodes CASSPRGTLNTEAFF.

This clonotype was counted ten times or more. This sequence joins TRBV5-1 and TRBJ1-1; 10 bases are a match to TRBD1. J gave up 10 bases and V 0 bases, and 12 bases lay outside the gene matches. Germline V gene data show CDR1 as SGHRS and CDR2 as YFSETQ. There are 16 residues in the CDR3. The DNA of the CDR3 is TGCGCCAGCAGCTTGGGGGGCGCCGACAGGGGGCCAATAGCTTTCTTT. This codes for CASSLGGADRGPIAFF. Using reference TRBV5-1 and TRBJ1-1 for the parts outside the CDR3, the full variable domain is KAGVTQTPRYLIKTRGQQVTLSCSPISGHRSVSWYQQTPGQGLQFLFEYFSETQRNKGNFPGRFSGRQFSNSRSEMNVSTLELGDSALYLCASSLGGADRGPIAFFGQGTRLTVV.

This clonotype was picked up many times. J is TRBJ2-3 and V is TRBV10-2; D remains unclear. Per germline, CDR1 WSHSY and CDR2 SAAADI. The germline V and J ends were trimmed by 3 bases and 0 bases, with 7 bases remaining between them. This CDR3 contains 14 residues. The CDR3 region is CASSDPHSTDTQYF. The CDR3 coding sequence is TGCGCCAGCAGTGACCCTCATAGCACAGATACGCAGTATTTT.

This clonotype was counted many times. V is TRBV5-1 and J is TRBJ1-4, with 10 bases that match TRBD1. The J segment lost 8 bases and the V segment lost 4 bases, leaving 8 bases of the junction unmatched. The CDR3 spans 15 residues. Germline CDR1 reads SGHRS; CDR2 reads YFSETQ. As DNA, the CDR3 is TGCGCCAGCAGCGGATCCGGGACAGGGGAAGAAAAACTGTTTTTT. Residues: CASSGSGTGEEKLFF.